The 18 T cell receptor beta chains listed next were all sequenced from one sample in a study of blood T cell repertoires in COVID-19. Repertoires were generated with immunoSEQ multiplex PCR, while TCRdb's copy carries only in-frame clones and drops some. This table holds approximately 74,000 clones, around 88% found once. Material: peripheral blood. The source of these receptors is a woman aged 80 or over with active or convalescent COVID-19.

The chain uses TRBV7-9 and TRBJ1-1; 7 bases align to TRBD1. This CDR3 has 16 residues. Per germline, CDR1 SEHNR and CDR2 FQNEAQ (reference sequence). V was clipped by 5 bases and J by 3 bases; unmatched bases: 12. CDR3 sequence: CASSPTGGRGDTEAFF. The CDR3 DNA follows: TGTGCCAGCAGCCCCACCGGGGGCAGGGGGGACACTGAAGCTTTCTTT. Filled out from reference TRBV7-9 and TRBJ1-1, the complete variable domain reads DTGVSQNPRHKITKRGQNVTFRCDPISEHNRLYWYRQTLGQGPEFLTYFQNEAQLEKSRLLSDRFSAERPKGSFSTLEIQRTEQGDSAMYLCASSPTGGRGDTEAFFGQGTRLTVV.

The chain recombines TRBV6-2 or TRBV6-3 with TRBJ1-1, with 8 positions matching TRBD1. CDR3 length: 12 residues. CDR1 is MNHEY and CDR2 is SVGEGT in the germline V gene. V lost 4 bases, J lost 11 bases, and 6 bases stayed unmatched. Here the CDR3 DNA reads TGTGCCAGCAGTTCCCAGGGGGCGGTCGCTTTCTTT. It codes for CASSSQGAVAFF.

The chain joins TRBV5-4 to TRBJ1-1, with D perhaps TRBD1 (6 bases). V lost 1 base, J lost 1 base, and 8 bases lay in between. Germline CDR1 reads SGHNT; CDR2 reads YYREEE (reference sequence). This CDR3 comprises 14 residues. CDR3 residues: CASSLKQGNTEAFF. DNA for the CDR3: TGTGCCAGCAGCTTGAAACAGGGGAACACTGAAGCTTTCTTT.

The chain recombines TRBV21-1 with TRBJ1-6; TRBD1, the D gene given by the table, was not confirmed from the DNA. TRBV21-1 has pseudogene status. This CDR3 has 13 residues. CDR3 amino acids: CASRMRGSSPLHF. The CDR3 DNA follows: TGTGCCAGCAGAATGAGGGGGAGCTCACCCCTCCACTTT.

The J gene is TRBJ2-3, the V gene TRBV29-1; D perhaps matches TRBD1 (6 bases). Trimming pared 6 bases from V and 6 bases from J, leaving 13 bases between. This CDR3 spans 12 amino acids. Germline assignment: CDR1 SQVTM and CDR2 ANQGSEA. The CDR3: CSVAQGSDTQYF. The CDR3 DNA follows: TGCAGCGTCGCACAGGGTTCGGATACGCAGTATTTT.

This clone was detected a few times. The rearrangement links TRBV2 to TRBJ2-7, with unresolved D. The germline gives CDR1 SNHLY, CDR2 FYNNEI. The CDR3 spans 14 residues. The V end was cut by 1 base, the J end by 4 bases, with 11 bases between. For the CDR3, the DNA is TGTGCCAGCAGTGAAGACCTAGGAATGTACGAGCAGTACTTC. Its protein is CASSEDLGMYEQYF.

J is TRBJ1-1 and V is TRBV5-8; D is perhaps TRBD1 (5 bases). The germline V gene encodes CDR1 SGHTS and CDR2 YDEGEE. The CDR3 extends over 15 amino acids. Trimming removed 1 base from V and 3 bases from J, with 13 bases in between. The CDR3 coding sequence is TGTGCCAGCAGCTTGTGGGGGGAGGTCGACACTGAAGCTTTCTTT. Translating it yields CASSLWGEVDTEAFF.

The DNA for the CDR3 is TGTGCCAGCAGCCCCCTGTTAGCCAAAAACATTCAGTACTTC. Translation: CASSPLLAKNIQYF. This chain connects TRBV7-2 to TRBJ2-4; unclear D gene. The germline CDR1 and CDR2 sequences are SGHTA and FQGNSA. Trimming cost V 5 bases and J 0 bases, with 8 bases left between them. The CDR3 covers 14 residues.

This clone was seen just once. This rearrangement joins TRBV7-2 to TRBJ2-3, with TRBD2 identical over 7 bases. Germline lookup yields CDR1 SGHTA and CDR2 FQGNSA. This CDR3 comprises 14 residues. Trimming removed 4 bases from V and 1 base from J; junction bases left unmatched: 2. The CDR3 DNA follows: TGTGCCAGCAGCTCGCTAGCGGGCACAGATACGCAGTATTTT. Its translation: CASSSLAGTDTQYF.

V usage is TRBV3-1 (or the pseudogene TRBV3-2) and J usage is TRBJ2-5, with 10 bases that match TRBD2. Germline V lookup: CDR1 LGHDT, CDR2 YNNKEL (reference sequence). Unmatched junction bases numbered 4, after V lost 7 bases and J lost 2 bases. The CDR3 runs 14 residues. The CDR3 sequence is CASMVAGGQETQYF. The CDR3 DNA sequence: TGTGCCAGCATGGTAGCGGGGGGACAAGAGACCCAGTACTTC.

This clone was counted once. The rearrangement joins TRBV7-8 to TRBJ2-3, with D possibly TRBD2 on 5 matching bases. The V gene lost 0 bases and the J gene lost 5 bases, with 18 bases spanning the gap. The germline CDR1 and CDR2 sequences are SGHVS and FQNEAQ. This CDR3 comprises 17 residues. The CDR3: CASSLAYTRGGGDTQYF. CDR3 bases: TGTGCCAGCAGCTTAGCCTACACTAGAGGAGGAGGAGATACGCAGTATTTT.

J is TRBJ2-3 and V is TRBV7-3; D may be TRBD1 (6 bases). This CDR3 region has 14 residues. Trimming took 4 bases from V and 5 from J, leaving 13 bases between them. Germline CDR1 is SGHTA and CDR2 is FQGTGA. CDR3 in amino acids: CASSSPGVGDTQYF. CDR3 DNA: TGTGCCAGCAGCTCCCCAGGGGTGGGAGATACGCAGTATTTT.

The rearrangement uses TRBV5-5 and TRBJ2-7; D remains unclear. This CDR3 has 12 amino acids. CDR1 SGHKS and CDR2 YYEKEE come from the germline V gene (reference sequence). Deletions cut 4 bases from V and 5 bases from J, with 10 bases between. Here the CDR3 reads CASSPLRNEQYF. The CDR3 region has the DNA TGTGCCAGCAGCCCCCTAAGAAACGAGCAGTACTTC.

A note on this clone: The same CDR3 arises from other DNA sequences in this sample as well. The V and J genes are TRBV12-5 and TRBJ2-2, with 8 bases aligning to TRBD1. Germline lookup yields CDR1 LGHNT and CDR2 FRNRAP. This CDR3 is 15 amino acids long. J lost 2 bases, V lost 6 bases, and 5 bases had no gene match. CDR3 amino acids: CASGPDRANTGELFF. CDR3 nucleotides: TGTGCTAGTGGCCCGGACAGGGCAAACACCGGGGAGCTGTTTTTT.

J is TRBJ2-3 and V is TRBV29-1; no reliable D call. Trimming stripped 3 bases from V and 6 bases from J, with 7 bases between. Looked up from germline, CDR1 is SQVTM and CDR2 is ANQGSEA. The CDR3 sequence is 11 residues long. As DNA, the CDR3 is TGCAGCGTTGAGTTACAGGATACGCAGTATTTT. This codes for CSVELQDTQYF.

This chain connects TRBV6-5 to TRBJ2-6; 7 bases map to TRBD2. V trimming: 3 bases; J trimming: 2 bases; junction bases outside the gene matches: 1. Germline V gives CDR1 MNHEY, CDR2 SVGAGI. CDR3 size: 15 residues. The CDR3 region has the DNA TGTGCCAGCAGTTATGGGGGGGCTGGGGCCAACGTCCTGACTTTC. Amino acids: CASSYGGAGANVLTF.

A note on this clone: A junction boundary mismatches the germline segment, possibly from a read error. The V gene is TRBV24-1, the J gene TRBJ1-1, with D unresolved. This CDR3 spans 13 amino acids. The V gene's germline CDR1 is KGHDR and CDR2 SFDVKD. CDR3 nucleotide sequence: TGTGCCACCAGCGATTTTGGGCAGACCGAAGCTTTCTTT. Encoded protein: CATSDFGQTEAFF.

The chain has TRBV4-1 and TRBJ2-6; D unresolved. CDR3 size: 15 residues. CDR1 MGHRA and CDR2 YSYEKL come from the germline V gene. Trimming left V 0 bases short and J 0 bases short, with 3 bases between. CDR3 loop: CASSQDSSGANVLTF. CDR3 coding DNA: TGCGCCAGCAGCCAAGACAGCTCTGGGGCCAACGTCCTGACTTTC.